The T cell receptor (beta chain) under discussion was sequenced for a study of blood T cell repertoires in COVID-19. In the study overall: Symptom resolution, clearance, or two negative PCRs marked donors in Cohort 3 as recovered.

The cohort comprised adults aged roughly 18 to 90 years residing in approximately 22 US areas. Participant-reported clinical history was the basis for cohort assignment. On this clone: At one end the junction does not follow the germline gene, possibly because of a read error.

Methods used by the authors: Amplification with reference gene primers provided the estimates of nucleated cell counts. Generated by immunoSEQ multiplex PCR, the TCRdb table keeps only in-frame clones and is missing some. V and J calls and clone size follow that table, whereas D and trimming were derived from the DNA. The sample includes some 330,000 clones, about 87% of them seen just once. This CDR3 spans 15 amino acids. Germline lookup yields CDR1 SGHAT and CDR2 FQDESV (reference sequence). This sequence originates from a man aged 35 to 55 in a cohort exposed to, infected with or recovered from COVID-19 (not recorded which). The rearrangement joins TRBV11-1 to TRBJ2-5; tentatively, D is TRBD1 (6 bases). The specimen was PBMCs or T cells enriched from blood (not recorded which). In DNA form, the CDR3 reads TGTGCCAGCAGCGAACCCTTCGACAGGAGAGAGGCCCAGTACTTC. This translates into CASSEPFDRREAQYF.